This entry lists 6 T cell receptor beta chains sequenced from one sample in a study of shared clonotypes between healthy human individuals. Data came from immunoSEQ multiplex PCR; TCRdb stores just in-frame clones and leaves some out. Of 1,500,000 or so clones in the sample, around 97% were seen once. The sequencing sample was made of naive CD4+ T cells sorted from blood. Subset in this sample: CD45RA+ positively selected. The receptors here all came from a man aged 25-45 years in good health.

The chain joins TRBV2 to TRBJ1-4; a weak D match, TRBD1 (6 bases). Germline V gene sequence: CDR1 SNHLY, CDR2 FYNNEI. Trimming shortened V by 7 bases and J by 5 bases, and 17 bases separated the two germline ends. The length of the CDR3 is 15 residues. DNA for the CDR3: TGTGCCAGCATGATAGGGGGACTGTTAAATGAAAAACTGTTTTTT. Amino acid sequence: CASMIGGLLNEKLFF.

As regards this clone: The same CDR3 is also encoded by other DNA sequences in this sample. This chain uses TRBV5-6 with TRBJ2-1; D unclear. Trimming stripped 4 bases from V and 0 bases from J, with 11 bases between. CDR1 SGHDT and CDR2 YYEEEE come from the germline V gene. The CDR3 is made up of 15 amino acids. The chain's CDR3 is CASSLGPSSYNEQFF. As DNA, the CDR3 is TGTGCCAGCAGCCTCGGACCTAGCTCCTACAATGAGCAGTTCTTC. Looking up the rest from reference TRBV5-6 and TRBJ2-1 gives the full variable domain: DAGVTQSPTHLIKTRGQQVTLRCSPKSGHDTVSWYQQALGQGPQFIFQYYEEEERQRGNFPDRFSGHQFPNYSSELNVNALLLGDSALYLCASSLGPSSYNEQFFGPGTRLTVL.

The gene calls are TRBV5-1 and TRBJ2-1; 7 nucleotides match TRBD2. The germline V gene has CDR1 SGHRS and CDR2 YFSETQ. The CDR3 spans 15 residues. The V segment lost 7 bases and the J segment 2 bases; nucleotides outside the gene matches: 9. The CDR3 spells CASLRGSGAYNEQFF. The CDR3 DNA reads TGCGCCAGCCTGCGCGGGAGTGGGGCCTACAATGAGCAGTTCTTC. The variable domain in full, with the rest retrieved from reference TRBV5-1 and TRBJ2-1, is KAGVTQTPRYLIKTRGQQVTLSCSPISGHRSVSWYQQTPGQGLQFLFEYFSETQRNKGNFPGRFSGRQFSNSRSEMNVSTLELGDSALYLCASLRGSGAYNEQFFGPGTRLTVL.

This clone was observed once. The genes are TRBV4-1 and TRBJ1-2; no reliable D call. The CDR3 contains 16 residues. CDR1 is MGHRA, CDR2 YSYEKL, per germline. V was trimmed by 2 bases and J by 4 bases, leaving 17 bases between them. CDR3 DNA sequence: TGCGCCAGCAGCCAATCGGGCGAACCGCGACCCTATGGCTACACCTTC. It yields the protein CASSQSGEPRPYGYTF.

The chain is built from TRBV10-2 and TRBJ1-2; the D gene is possibly TRBD1 (6 bases). The CDR3 covers 14 residues. The germline gives CDR1 WSHSY, CDR2 SAAADI. With 2 bases removed from V and 8 bases from J, the gap between germline ends came to 15 bases. Written as DNA, the CDR3 is TGCGCCAGCAGTGAGGATGGGGGGGCGGGCGGCTACACCTTC. It yields the protein CASSEDGGAGGYTF.

The chain is built from TRBV11-2 and TRBJ2-1; 10 bases fit TRBD2. The V and J ends lost 2 bases and 0 bases, in that order; junction bases with no gene match: 4. CDR1 is SGHAT and CDR2 is FQNNGV in the germline V gene. The CDR3 consists of 17 residues. CDR3 amino acids: CASSLLAGGSSYNEQFF. The CDR3, as DNA: TGTGCCAGCAGCTTATTAGCGGGAGGCAGCTCCTACAATGAGCAGTTCTTC.